One sample yielded the 29 T cell receptor beta chains listed below, sequenced in a study of radiotherapy plus CTLA-4 blockade in lung cancer. Here immunoSEQ multiplex PCR was the method, and the copy in TCRdb shows in-frame clones only, minus some. The sample has some 67,000 clones; more than 70% are singletons. The sample was peripheral blood, taken from a patient treated with radiotherapy plus ipilimumab. The receptors here all came from a human donor with non-small cell lung cancer whose response to radiotherapy plus ipilimumab could not be evaluated. Some clones in this sample may be carry-over from other donors' samples.

J is TRBJ1-5 and V is TRBV7-2; D is undetermined. The ends were cut back, 5 bases at V and 4 bases at J, with 15 bases in the middle. The germline V gene encodes CDR1 SGHTA and CDR2 FQGNSA. The CDR3 sequence is 15 residues long. The DNA of the CDR3 is TGTGCCAGCAGCGTAACCGGGGTTGGAAATCAGCCCCAGCATTTT. Protein: CASSVTGVGNQPQHF. Drawing the rest from reference TRBV7-2 and TRBJ1-5, the complete variable domain is GAGVSQSPSNKVTEKGKDVELRCDPISGHTALYWYRQSLGQGLEFLIYFQGNSAPDKSGLPSDRFSAERTGGSVSTLTIQRTQQEDSAVYLCASSVTGVGNQPQHFGDGTRLSIL.

This clone was picked up one time. The chain recombines TRBV6-6 with TRBJ2-7, with TRBD1 matching 9 bases. CDR3 size: 14 residues. The germline CDR1 and CDR2 sequences are MNHNY and SVGAGI (reference sequence). J gave up 2 bases and V 5 bases, and 4 bases lay outside the gene matches. The CDR3 is CASSKTGGAYEQYF. The CDR3 coding sequence is TGTGCCAGCAGTAAGACAGGGGGAGCCTACGAGCAGTACTTC.

V usage is TRBV9 and J usage is TRBJ1-1; D perhaps matches TRBD1 (6 bases). The CDR3 is 14 amino acids. Trimming cost V 1 base and J 1 base, with 8 bases left between them. CDR1 is SGDLS and CDR2 is YYNGEE in the germline V gene. This CDR3 is CASSVQGQNTEAFF. CDR3 DNA: TGTGCCAGCAGCGTACAGGGACAGAACACTGAAGCTTTCTTT.

The V and J genes are TRBV7-9 and TRBJ1-2; the D is unclear. Germline-derived CDR1 and CDR2 are SEHNR and FQNEAQ (reference sequence). The CDR3 contains 14 residues. Trimming pared 0 bases from V and 3 bases from J, leaving 8 bases between. The CDR3 is CASSLATGYYGYTF. The CDR3 DNA sequence: TGTGCCAGCAGCTTAGCAACGGGGTACTATGGCTACACCTTC.

CDR3 in amino acids: CASSDPNRGPRQPQHF. In nucleotides, the CDR3 is TGTGCCAGCAGTGACCCAAACAGGGGGCCGCGTCAGCCCCAGCATTTT. V usage is TRBV6-1 and J usage is TRBJ1-5; 9 bases are a match to TRBD1. The germline V gene encodes CDR1 MNHNS and CDR2 SASEGT. The CDR3 has 16 amino acids. V was clipped by 3 bases and J by 6 bases; unmatched bases: 9.

The chain uses TRBV25-1 and TRBJ2-3; the D gene is possibly TRBD1 (5 bases). The V end lost 6 bases, the J end lost 0 bases, and 13 bases lay between the germline ends. CDR1 and CDR2 (germline): MGHDK, SYGVNS. This CDR3 comprises 15 residues. The CDR3 region is CASSHRRQSTDTQYF. In DNA, the CDR3 is TGTGCCAGCAGCCACCGTCGACAGAGCACAGATACGCAGTATTTT.

This clone has only a few counts. This sequence joins TRBV30 and TRBJ1-1; D may be TRBD1 (5 bases). This CDR3 contains 10 residues. V was clipped by 5 bases and J by 8 bases, with 9 bases between them. Germline V gene data show CDR1 as GTSNPN and CDR2 as SVGIG (reference sequence). CDR3 sequence: CAWAGPEAFF. CDR3 DNA sequence: TGTGCCTGGGCAGGGCCCGAAGCTTTCTTT.

The CDR3 loop is CASSLAPGELFF. CDR3 nucleotides: TGTGCCAGCAGTTTGGCCCCCGGGGAGCTGTTTTTT. The V gene is TRBV28, the J gene TRBJ2-2; no reliable D call. There are 12 residues in the CDR3. Germline V gene sequence: CDR1 MDHEN, CDR2 SYDVKM. V was shortened by 3 bases and J by 6 bases, with 5 bases between the two germline ends. Filled out from reference TRBV28 and TRBJ2-2, the complete variable domain reads DVKVTQSSRYLVKRTGEKVFLECVQDMDHENMFWYRQDPGLGLRLIYFSYDVKMKEKGDIPEGYSVSREKKERFSLILESASTNQTSMYLCASSLAPGELFFGEGSRLTVL.

This clone was found once. The chain links TRBV6-8 to TRBJ1-5; 10 bases fit TRBD1. CDR1 and CDR2 from the germline V gene are MNHGY and SAAAGT. Trimming cost V 7 bases and J 2 bases; bases outside gene matches: 11. The CDR3 is 17 residues long. The CDR3 loop reads CASKKGDRGIGNQPQHF. CDR3 sequence (DNA): TGTGCCAGCAAAAAAGGGGACAGGGGAATTGGCAATCAGCCCCAGCATTTT.

This clone was detected a few times. This sequence joins TRBV5-6 and TRBJ1-3; 7 bases fit TRBD1. CDR3 length equals 19 residues. V was pared by 0 bases and J by 0 bases, with 12 bases of the junction left unmatched. The germline gives CDR1 SGHDT, CDR2 YYEEEE. The CDR3 loop is CASSLDLGTAYASGNTIYF. The CDR3 DNA reads TGTGCCAGCAGCTTGGACTTGGGGACAGCGTACGCCTCTGGAAACACCATATATTTT. The whole variable domain, remainder taken from reference TRBV5-6 and TRBJ1-3, is DAGVTQSPTHLIKTRGQQVTLRCSPKSGHDTVSWYQQALGQGPQFIFQYYEEEERQRGNFPDRFSGHQFPNYSSELNVNALLLGDSALYLCASSLDLGTAYASGNTIYFGEGSWLTVV.

This chain uses TRBV29-1 with TRBJ2-5; 7 bases fit TRBD2. This CDR3 has 13 residues. J gave up 4 bases and V 4 bases, and 6 bases lay outside the gene matches. Per germline, CDR1 SQVTM and CDR2 ANQGSEA. CDR3 protein: CSVVTSGGETQYF. The CDR3 DNA follows: TGCAGCGTTGTAACATCGGGAGGAGAGACCCAGTACTTC. Filled out from reference TRBV29-1 and TRBJ2-5, the complete variable domain reads SAVISQKPSRDICQRGTSLTIQCQVDSQVTMMFWYRQQPGQSLTLIATANQGSEATYESGFVIDKFPISRPNLTFSTLTVSNMSPEDSSIYLCSVVTSGGETQYFGPGTRLLVL.

The V and J genes are TRBV2 and TRBJ1-2; TRBD1 aligns across 7 bases. The CDR3 sequence is 12 residues long. V gave up 6 bases and J gave up 3 bases; unmatched junction bases: 1. CDR1 is SNHLY and CDR2 is FYNNEI in the germline V gene. CDR3 amino acids: CASSGQDYGYTF. The DNA of the CDR3 is TGTGCCAGCAGCGGACAGGACTATGGCTACACCTTC.

The chain carries TRBV6-5 and TRBJ1-2; 7 bases map to TRBD1. The V and J ends lost 6 bases and 6 bases, in that order; junction bases with no gene match: 7. Looked up from germline, CDR1 is MNHEY and CDR2 is SVGAGI. This CDR3 has 13 residues. The CDR3 spells CASRPQGPDGYTF. The DNA for the CDR3 is TGTGCCAGCAGGCCACAGGGGCCGGATGGCTACACCTTC.

The V and J genes are TRBV7-8 and TRBJ1-6; possibly TRBD1 for D (6 bases). V shed 3 bases and J shed 0 bases, with 9 bases lying between them. The CDR3 loop spans 16 amino acids. The germline V gene has CDR1 SGHVS and CDR2 FQNEAQ. The CDR3 sequence is CASSLGHSSYNSPLHF. The CDR3 DNA follows: TGTGCCAGCAGCTTGGGACATAGCTCCTATAATTCACCCCTCCACTTT.

In this sample, this clone turned up once. CDR3 protein: CASKREPDVNTEAFF. Here the CDR3 DNA reads TGCGCCAGCAAGAGGGAACCTGATGTGAACACTGAAGCTTTCTTT. J is TRBJ1-1 and V is TRBV5-1; D not certain. V lost 6 bases to trimming and J lost 0 bases, with 15 bases between them. The germline V gene has CDR1 SGHRS and CDR2 YFSETQ. This CDR3 spans 15 amino acids.

V is TRBV5-6 and J is TRBJ1-4; D is possibly TRBD1 (5 bases). This CDR3 contains 15 residues. The germline gives CDR1 SGHDT, CDR2 YYEEEE. Trimming took 4 bases from V and 5 from J, leaving 15 bases between them. Written as DNA, the CDR3 is TGTGCCAGCAGCCGGGTCGGGGGAAGGAATGAAAAACTGTTTTTT. Amino acids: CASSRVGGRNEKLFF.

This chain joins TRBV28 and TRBJ1-1; 7 bases map to TRBD1. Per the germline V gene, CDR1 is MDHEN and CDR2 is SYDVKM. This CDR3 contains 13 residues. Trimming cost V 3 bases and J 10 bases; bases outside gene matches: 8. CDR3 nucleotide sequence: TGTGCCAGCAGTTTCGAGGGGGCGCGTGGAGCTTTCTTT. Encoded protein: CASSFEGARGAFF.

Of note for this clone: Other DNA sequences in this specimen translate into the identical CDR3. The genes are TRBV29-1 and TRBJ1-2; weak D call: TRBD1 (5 bases). The germline V and J ends were trimmed by 3 bases and 3 bases, with 5 bases remaining between them. CDR3 length: 11 amino acids. Germline CDR1 and CDR2: SQVTM and ANQGSEA. The CDR3 coding sequence is TGCAGCGTTGACAGGGACTATGGCTACACCTTC. It specifies CSVDRDYGYTF.

By proportion, this clone is medium-sized. The V call is TRBV2, the J call TRBJ1-6; perhaps TRBD1 as D (5 bases). CDR3 length: 12 amino acids. Germline V CDR1 and CDR2: SNHLY, FYNNEI. V was shortened by 4 bases and J by 19 bases, with 17 bases between the two germline ends. CDR3 bases: TGTGCCAGCAGTGGGGCTGGCGGGGCGCTTCACTTT. Translation: CASSGAGGALHF.

The CDR3 reads CSVAYSNQPQHF. CDR3 bases: TGCAGCGTTGCGTATAGCAATCAGCCCCAGCATTTT. V usage is TRBV29-1 and J usage is TRBJ1-5; D call uncertain. V dropped 4 bases and J dropped 0 bases, with 4 bases sitting between them. The CDR3 extends over 12 amino acids. Germline V gene data show CDR1 as SQVTM and CDR2 as ANQGSEA.

The chain has TRBV6-1 and TRBJ1-5, with TRBD1 as a possible D gene (6 bases). From germline, CDR1 is MNHNS and CDR2 SASEGT. V shed 7 bases and J shed 2 bases, with 12 bases lying between them. The CDR3 is made up of 14 amino acids. The CDR3 spells CASISGGGNQPQHF. CDR3 DNA sequence: TGTGCCAGCATTTCGGGGGGCGGCAATCAGCCCCAGCATTTT.

The V call is TRBV28, the J call TRBJ1-1; D unresolved. Germline V CDR1 and CDR2: MDHEN, SYDVKM. The V and J ends lost 5 bases and 7 bases respectively, with 17 bases between them. The CDR3 has 14 amino acids. The CDR3 sequence is CASSPPGYRGEAFF. CDR3 coding DNA: TGTGCCAGCAGTCCACCGGGGTACAGAGGTGAAGCTTTCTTT. Variable domain in full (rest from reference TRBV28 and TRBJ1-1): DVKVTQSSRYLVKRTGEKVFLECVQDMDHENMFWYRQDPGLGLRLIYFSYDVKMKEKGDIPEGYSVSREKKERFSLILESASTNQTSMYLCASSPPGYRGEAFFGQGTRLTVV.

The rearrangement joins TRBV27 to TRBJ2-7; D might be TRBD1 (5 bases). Trimming shortened V by 9 bases and J by 5 bases, and 20 bases separated the two germline ends. The CDR3 extends over 14 amino acids. Germline V gene lookup returns CDR1 MNHEY and CDR2 SMNVEV (reference sequence). CDR3 in amino acids: CARRGWAAENEQYF. CDR3 DNA: TGTGCCAGAAGGGGATGGGCAGCCGAGAACGAGCAGTACTTC.

The chain employs TRBV5-4 and TRBJ1-6; 7 bases line up with TRBD1. Germline V gives CDR1 SGHNT, CDR2 YYREEE (reference sequence). This CDR3 is 14 amino acids long. Trimming took 4 bases from V and 9 from J; bases not matched to a gene: 7. The CDR3 nucleotides are TGTGCCAGCAGCACCGGGACAGCACCTTCACCCCTCCACTTT. Protein product: CASSTGTAPSPLHF.

The CDR3 bases are TGTGCCAGCAGTAGACAGACACGCGGGGAGCTGTTTTTT. As protein: CASSRQTRGELFF. This chain uses TRBV6-4 with TRBJ2-2, with D tentatively TRBD1 (5 bases). The CDR3 has 13 residues. The V gene's germline CDR1 is MRHNA and CDR2 SNTAGT. V was shortened by 5 bases and J by 7 bases, with 11 bases between the two germline ends.

This clone appeared once. This sequence joins TRBV5-6 and TRBJ2-3; 8 bases align to TRBD2. V trimming: 4 bases; J trimming: 1 base; junction bases outside the gene matches: 14. CDR3 length: 18 amino acids. CDR1 is SGHDT and CDR2 is YYEEEE in the germline V gene. CDR3 residues: CASSPILVRGGGTDTQYF. CDR3 in DNA: TGTGCCAGCAGCCCGATACTGGTCCGGGGGGGAGGCACAGATACGCAGTATTTT. The full variable domain, its missing parts supplied by reference TRBV5-6 and TRBJ2-3, is DAGVTQSPTHLIKTRGQQVTLRCSPKSGHDTVSWYQQALGQGPQFIFQYYEEEERQRGNFPDRFSGHQFPNYSSELNVNALLLGDSALYLCASSPILVRGGGTDTQYFGPGTRLTVL.

J is TRBJ2-1 and V is TRBV4-2; D is possibly TRBD2 (6 bases). With 1 base removed from V and 9 bases from J, the gap between germline ends came to 13 bases. The CDR3 is 14 amino acids. Germline V gives CDR1 LGHNA, CDR2 YNFKEQ. In DNA form, the CDR3 reads TGTGCCAGCAGCCAAGGTGCAGGGCGGGGTGAGCAGTTCTTC. Encoded protein: CASSQGAGRGEQFF.

The chain employs TRBV7-8 and TRBJ1-1, with D tentatively TRBD1 (6 bases). Germline lookup yields CDR1 SGHVS and CDR2 FQNEAQ. The CDR3 contains 13 residues. V was pared by 6 bases and J by 5 bases, with 13 bases between. The CDR3 DNA follows: TGTGCCAGCAGTAGGGGGTCGGGGACTGAAGCTTTCTTT. Protein sequence: CASSRGSGTEAFF.

This chain joins TRBV18 and TRBJ1-6, with no clear D. V lost 5 bases, J lost 3 bases, and 14 bases lay in between. CDR1 KGHSH and CDR2 LQKENI come from the germline V gene. The CDR3 sequence is 16 residues long. The CDR3 reads CASSSLPGDYNSPLHF. In DNA, the CDR3 is TGTGCCAGCTCAAGCCTCCCCGGGGACTATAATTCACCCCTCCACTTT.